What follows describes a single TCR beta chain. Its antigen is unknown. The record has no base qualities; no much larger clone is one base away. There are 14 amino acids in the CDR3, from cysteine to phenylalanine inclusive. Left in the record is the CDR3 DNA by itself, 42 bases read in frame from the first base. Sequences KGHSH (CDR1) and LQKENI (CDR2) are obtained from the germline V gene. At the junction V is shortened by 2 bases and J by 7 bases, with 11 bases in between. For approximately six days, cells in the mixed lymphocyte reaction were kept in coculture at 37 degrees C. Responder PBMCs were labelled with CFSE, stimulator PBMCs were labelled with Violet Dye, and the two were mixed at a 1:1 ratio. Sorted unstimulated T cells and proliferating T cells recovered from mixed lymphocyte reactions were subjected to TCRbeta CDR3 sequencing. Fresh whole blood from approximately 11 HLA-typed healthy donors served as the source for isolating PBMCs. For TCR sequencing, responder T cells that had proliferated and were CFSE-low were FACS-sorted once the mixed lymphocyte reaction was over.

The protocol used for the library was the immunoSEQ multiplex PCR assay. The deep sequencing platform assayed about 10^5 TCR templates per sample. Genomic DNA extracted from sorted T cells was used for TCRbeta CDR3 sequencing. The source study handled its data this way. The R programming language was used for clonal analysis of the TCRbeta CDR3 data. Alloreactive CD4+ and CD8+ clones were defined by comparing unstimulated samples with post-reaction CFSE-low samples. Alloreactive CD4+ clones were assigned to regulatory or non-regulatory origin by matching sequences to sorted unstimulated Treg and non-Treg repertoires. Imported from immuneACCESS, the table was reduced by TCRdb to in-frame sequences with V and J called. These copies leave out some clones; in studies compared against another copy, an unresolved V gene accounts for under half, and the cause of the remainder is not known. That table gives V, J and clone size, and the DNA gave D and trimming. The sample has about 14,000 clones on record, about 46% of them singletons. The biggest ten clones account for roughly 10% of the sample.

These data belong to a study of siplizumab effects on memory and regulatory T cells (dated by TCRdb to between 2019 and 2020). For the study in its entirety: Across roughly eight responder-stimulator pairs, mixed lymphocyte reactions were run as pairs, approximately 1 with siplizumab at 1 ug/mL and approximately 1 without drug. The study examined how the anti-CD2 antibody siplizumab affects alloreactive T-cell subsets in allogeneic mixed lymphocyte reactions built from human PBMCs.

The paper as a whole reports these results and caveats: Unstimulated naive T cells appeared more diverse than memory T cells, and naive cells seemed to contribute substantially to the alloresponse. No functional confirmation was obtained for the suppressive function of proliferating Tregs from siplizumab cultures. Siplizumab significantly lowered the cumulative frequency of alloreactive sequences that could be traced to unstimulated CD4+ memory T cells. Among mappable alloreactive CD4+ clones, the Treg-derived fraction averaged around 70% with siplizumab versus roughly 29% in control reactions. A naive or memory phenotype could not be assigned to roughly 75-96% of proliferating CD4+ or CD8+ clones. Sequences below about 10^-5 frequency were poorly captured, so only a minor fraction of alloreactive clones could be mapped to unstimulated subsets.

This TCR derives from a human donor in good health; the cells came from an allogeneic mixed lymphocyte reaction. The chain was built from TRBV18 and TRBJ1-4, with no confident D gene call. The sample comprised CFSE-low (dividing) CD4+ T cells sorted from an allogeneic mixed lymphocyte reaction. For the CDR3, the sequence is CASSPGRQSEKLFF. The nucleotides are TGTGCCAGCTCACCAGGGAGACAATCTGAAAAACTGTTTTTT.